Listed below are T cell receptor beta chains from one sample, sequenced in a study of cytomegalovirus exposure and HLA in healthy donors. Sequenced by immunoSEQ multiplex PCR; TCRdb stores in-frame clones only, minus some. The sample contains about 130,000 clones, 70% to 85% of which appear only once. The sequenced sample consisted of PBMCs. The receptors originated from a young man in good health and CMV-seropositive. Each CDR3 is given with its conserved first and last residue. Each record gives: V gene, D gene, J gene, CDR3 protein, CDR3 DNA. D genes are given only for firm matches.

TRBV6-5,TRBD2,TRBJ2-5,CASSRTFSGRETQYF,TGTGCCAGCAGCCGCACCTTTAGCGGGCGGGAGACCCAGTACTTC
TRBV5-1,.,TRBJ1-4,CASSLMEATNEKLFF,TGCGCCAGCAGCTTGATGGAGGCAACTAATGAAAAACTGTTTTTT
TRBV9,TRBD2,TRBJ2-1,CASSVAPSGRINNEQFF,TGTGCCAGCAGCGTAGCTCCCAGCGGGAGGATTAACAATGAGCAGTTCTTC
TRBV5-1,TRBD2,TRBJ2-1,CASSYRRGGGNEQFF,TGCGCCAGCAGCTACCGTCGCGGGGGGGGCAATGAGCAGTTCTTC
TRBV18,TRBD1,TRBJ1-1,CASSYYPTGRTEAFF,TGTGCCAGCTCATACTACCCGACAGGGAGGACTGAAGCTTTCTTT
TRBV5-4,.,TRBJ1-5,CASSLSGSAGQPQHF,TGTGCCAGCAGCTTGTCAGGGAGTGCGGGGCAGCCCCAGCATTTT
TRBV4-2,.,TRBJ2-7,CASSQDQGGPYEQYF,TGTGCCAGCAGCCAAGATCAGGGGGGACCCTACGAGCAGTACTTC
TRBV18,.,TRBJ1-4,CASSQGSNEKLFF,TGTGCCAGCTCACAGGGGTCAAATGAAAAACTGTTTTTT
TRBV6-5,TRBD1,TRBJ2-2,CASSLNRGLLAGELFF,TGTGCCAGCAGTTTAAACAGGGGGCTATTGGCCGGGGAGCTGTTTTTT
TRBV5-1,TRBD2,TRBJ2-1,CASSQAGGVDEQFF,TGCGCCAGCAGCCAAGCGGGGGGCGTCGATGAGCAGTTCTTC
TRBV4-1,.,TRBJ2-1,CASSHELRSTNYNEQFF,TGCGCCAGCAGCCATGAACTCCGGTCCACTAACTACAATGAGCAGTTCTTC
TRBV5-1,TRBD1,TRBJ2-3,CASSLGTGGTDTQYF,TGCGCCAGCAGCTTGGGGACAGGGGGCACAGATACGCAGTATTTT
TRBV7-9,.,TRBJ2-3,CASSLARGPDTQYF,TGTGCCAGCAGCTTAGCGCGGGGGCCAGATACGCAGTATTTT
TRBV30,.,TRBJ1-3,CAWTMTGTAGNTIYF,TGTGCCTGGACGATGACAGGTACCGCTGGAAACACCATATATTTT
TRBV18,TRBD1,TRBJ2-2,CASSPDRDGELFF,TGTGCCAGCTCACCGGACAGGGACGGGGAGCTGTTTTTT
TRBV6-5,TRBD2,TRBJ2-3,CASSSGLAVKRDTQYF,TGTGCCAGCAGTTCGGGACTAGCGGTAAAGCGGGATACGCAGTATTTT
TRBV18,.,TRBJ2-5,CASSPIGGETQYF,TGTGCCAGCTCACCAATAGGGGGAGAGACCCAGTACTTC